The clone carrying this T cell receptor beta chain came up a few times. The antigen is unknown. Because the CDR3 is missing its conserved closing phenylalanine or tryptophan, this is likely a read error. With a J-beta primer mix and a sample-barcoded 5' primer, a second PCR ran about 7 to 12 cycles. Through a template-switch adaptor with 12 random nucleotides, each cDNA molecule received a tag. TCRdb reprocessed the 5' RACE reads with MiXCR, giving one entry per CDR3 protein. This table holds some 1,000,000 distinct CDR3 sequences, less than 25% found once. This sample was included in a study of blood T cells in healthy people across ages. General study findings and limits: Age brought a roughly linear fall in TCR beta diversity measured per million T cells.

V dropped 7 bases and J dropped 8; count of bases not matched to a gene: 9. This CDR3 comprises 14 residues. Germline CDR1 is MDHEN and CDR2 is SYDVKM. This sample also appeared in a second study, on T cells of mothers and their children.

V usage is TRBV28 and J usage is TRBJ2-1; 9 nucleotides agree with TRBD2. This sequence was found in a girl aged 2 to 9 in good health. The sequenced sample was blood. The CDR3 region is CASIIAGVADEQFL. Written as DNA, the CDR3 is TGTGCCAGCATTATAGCGGGAGTCGCCGATGAGCAGTTCCTC.